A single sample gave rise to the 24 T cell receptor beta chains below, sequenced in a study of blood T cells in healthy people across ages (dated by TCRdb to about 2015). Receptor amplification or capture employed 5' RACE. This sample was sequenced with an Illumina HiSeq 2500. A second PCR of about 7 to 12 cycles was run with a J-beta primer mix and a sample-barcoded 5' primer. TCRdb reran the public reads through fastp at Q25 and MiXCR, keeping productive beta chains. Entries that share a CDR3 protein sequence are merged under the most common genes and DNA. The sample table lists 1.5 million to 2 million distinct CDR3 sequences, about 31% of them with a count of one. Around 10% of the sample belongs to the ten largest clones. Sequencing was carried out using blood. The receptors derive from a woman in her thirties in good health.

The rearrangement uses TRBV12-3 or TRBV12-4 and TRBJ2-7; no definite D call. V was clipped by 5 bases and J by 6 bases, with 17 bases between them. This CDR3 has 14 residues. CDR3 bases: TGTGCCAGCAGTACCCTCGACCTACCGCTCGAGCAGTACTTC. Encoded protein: CASSTLDLPLEQYF.

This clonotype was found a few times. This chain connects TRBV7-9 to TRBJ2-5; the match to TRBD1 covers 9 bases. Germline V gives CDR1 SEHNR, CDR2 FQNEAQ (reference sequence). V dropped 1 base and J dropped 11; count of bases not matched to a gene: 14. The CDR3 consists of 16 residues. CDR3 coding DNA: TGTGCCAGCAGCTTAGATGAGGGACAGGGAGTTGTGGAGCAGTACTTC. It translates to CASSLDEGQGVVEQYF.

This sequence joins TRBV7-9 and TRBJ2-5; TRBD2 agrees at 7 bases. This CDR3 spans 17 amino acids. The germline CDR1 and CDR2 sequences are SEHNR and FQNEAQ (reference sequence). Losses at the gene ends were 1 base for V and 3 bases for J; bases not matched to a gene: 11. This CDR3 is CASSLVLAGEIKETQYF. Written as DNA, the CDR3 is TGTGCCAGCAGCTTAGTACTCGCGGGGGAAATAAAAGAGACCCAGTACTTC.

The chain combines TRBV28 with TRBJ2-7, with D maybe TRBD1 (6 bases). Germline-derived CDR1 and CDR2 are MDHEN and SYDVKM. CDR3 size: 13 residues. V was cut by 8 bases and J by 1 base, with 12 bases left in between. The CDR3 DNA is TGTGCCAGCCTCTCAGGGGCATCCTACGAGCAGTACTTC. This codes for CASLSGASYEQYF.

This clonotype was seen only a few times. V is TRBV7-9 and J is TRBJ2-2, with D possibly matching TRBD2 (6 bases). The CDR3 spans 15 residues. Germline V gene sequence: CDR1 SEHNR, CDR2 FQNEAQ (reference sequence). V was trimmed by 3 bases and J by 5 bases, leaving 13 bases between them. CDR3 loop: CASSLGGARTGELFF. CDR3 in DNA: TGTGCCAGCAGCTTGGGCGGGGCACGGACCGGGGAGCTGTTTTTT.

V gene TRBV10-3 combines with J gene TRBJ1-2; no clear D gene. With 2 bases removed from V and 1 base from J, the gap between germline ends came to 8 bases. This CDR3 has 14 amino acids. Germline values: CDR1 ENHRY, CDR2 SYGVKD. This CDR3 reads CAISEGLLNYGYTF. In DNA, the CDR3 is TGTGCCATCAGTGAGGGGCTCCTTAACTATGGCTACACCTTC.

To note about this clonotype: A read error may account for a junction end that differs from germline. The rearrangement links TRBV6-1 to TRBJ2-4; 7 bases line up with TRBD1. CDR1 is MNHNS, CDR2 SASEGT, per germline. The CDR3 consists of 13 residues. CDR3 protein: CTSSEWTGVVQYF. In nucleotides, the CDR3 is TGTACCAGCAGTGAATGGACAGGTGTCGTTCAGTACTTC.

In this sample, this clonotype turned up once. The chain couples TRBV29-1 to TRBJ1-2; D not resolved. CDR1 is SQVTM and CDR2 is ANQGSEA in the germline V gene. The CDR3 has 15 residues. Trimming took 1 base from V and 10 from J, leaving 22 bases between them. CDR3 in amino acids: CSVEGRFRVPDDYTF. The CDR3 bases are TGCAGCGTTGAAGGGCGTTTTCGGGTACCGGATGACTACACCTTC.

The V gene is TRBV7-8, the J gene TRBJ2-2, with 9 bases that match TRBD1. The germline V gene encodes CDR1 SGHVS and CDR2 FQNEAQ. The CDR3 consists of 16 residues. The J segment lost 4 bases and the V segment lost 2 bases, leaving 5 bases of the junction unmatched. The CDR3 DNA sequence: TGTGCCAGCAGCTTATTGGGACAGGGCAGCACCGGGGAGCTGTTTTTT. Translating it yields CASSLLGQGSTGELFF.

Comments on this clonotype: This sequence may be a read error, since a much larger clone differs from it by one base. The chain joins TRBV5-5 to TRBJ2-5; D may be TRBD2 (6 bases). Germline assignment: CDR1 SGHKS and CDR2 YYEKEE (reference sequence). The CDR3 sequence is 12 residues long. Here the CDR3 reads CACSGPGETQYF. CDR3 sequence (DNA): TGTGCCTGCAGCGGGCCCGGTGAGACCCAGTACTTC. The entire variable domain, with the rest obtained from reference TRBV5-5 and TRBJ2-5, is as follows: DAGVTQSPTHLIKTRGQQVTLRCSPISGHKSVSWYQQVLGQGPQFIFQYYEKEERGRGNFPDRFSARQFPNYSSELNVNALLLGDSALYLCACSGPGETQYFGPGTRLLVL.

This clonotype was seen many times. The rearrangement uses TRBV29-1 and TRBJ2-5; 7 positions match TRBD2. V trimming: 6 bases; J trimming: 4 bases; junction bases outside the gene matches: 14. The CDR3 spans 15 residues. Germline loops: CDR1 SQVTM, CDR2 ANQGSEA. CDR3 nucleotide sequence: TGCAGCGTAGCTACCATTTGGGAGGGAGGAGAGACCCAGTACTTC. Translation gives CSVATIWEGGETQYF. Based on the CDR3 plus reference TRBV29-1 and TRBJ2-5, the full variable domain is SAVISQKPSRDICQRGTSLTIQCQVDSQVTMMFWYRQQPGQSLTLIATANQGSEATYESGFVIDKFPISRPNLTFSTLTVSNMSPEDSSIYLCSVATIWEGGETQYFGPGTRLLVL.

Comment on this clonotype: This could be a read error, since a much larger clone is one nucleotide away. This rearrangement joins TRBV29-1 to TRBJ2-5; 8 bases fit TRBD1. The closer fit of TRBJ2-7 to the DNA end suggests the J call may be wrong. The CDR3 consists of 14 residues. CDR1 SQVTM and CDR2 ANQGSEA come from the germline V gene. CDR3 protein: CSAELVDREYEQYF. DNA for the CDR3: TGCAGCGCTGAACTCGTGGACAGGGAGTACGAGCAGTACTTC.

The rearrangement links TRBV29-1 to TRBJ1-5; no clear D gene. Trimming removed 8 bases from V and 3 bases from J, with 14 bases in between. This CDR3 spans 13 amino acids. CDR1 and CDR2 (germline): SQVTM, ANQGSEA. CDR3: CSYSENNNQPQHF. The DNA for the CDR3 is TGCAGCTACAGTGAGAACAACAATCAGCCCCAGCATTTT.

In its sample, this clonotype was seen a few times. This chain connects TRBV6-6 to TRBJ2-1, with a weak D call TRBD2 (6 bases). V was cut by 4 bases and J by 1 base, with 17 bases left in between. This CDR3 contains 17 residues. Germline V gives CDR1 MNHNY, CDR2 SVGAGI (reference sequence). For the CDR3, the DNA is TGTGCCAGCAGTTTCCCCGGGACTGGCCCTTCCTACAATGAGCAGTTCTTC. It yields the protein CASSFPGTGPSYNEQFF.

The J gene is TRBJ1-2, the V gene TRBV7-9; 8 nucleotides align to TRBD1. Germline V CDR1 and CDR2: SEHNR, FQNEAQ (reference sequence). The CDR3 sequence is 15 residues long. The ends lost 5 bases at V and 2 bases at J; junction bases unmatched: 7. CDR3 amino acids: CASSQPTGENYGYTF. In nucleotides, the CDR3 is TGTGCCAGCAGCCAACCGACAGGGGAAAACTATGGCTACACCTTC.

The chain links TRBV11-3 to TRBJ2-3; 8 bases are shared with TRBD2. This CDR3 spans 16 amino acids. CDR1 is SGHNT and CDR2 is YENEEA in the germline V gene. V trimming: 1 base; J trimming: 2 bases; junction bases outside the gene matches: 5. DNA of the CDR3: TGTGCCAGCAGCTTAGCGGGGGGGCCCGACACAGATACGCAGTATTTT. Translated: CASSLAGGPDTDTQYF.

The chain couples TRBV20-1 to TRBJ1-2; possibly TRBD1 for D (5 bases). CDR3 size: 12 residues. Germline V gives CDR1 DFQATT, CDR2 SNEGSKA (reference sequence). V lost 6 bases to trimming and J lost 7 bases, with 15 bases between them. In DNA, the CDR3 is TGCAGTGCGCGAAAAGGGGAAACTGGCTACACCTTC. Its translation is CSARKGETGYTF.

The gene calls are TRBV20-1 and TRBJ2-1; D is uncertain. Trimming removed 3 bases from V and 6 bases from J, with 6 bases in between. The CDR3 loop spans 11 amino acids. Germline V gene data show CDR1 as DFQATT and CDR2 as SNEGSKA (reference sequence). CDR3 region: CSARAINEQFF. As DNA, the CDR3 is TGCAGTGCTAGGGCTATCAATGAGCAGTTCTTC.

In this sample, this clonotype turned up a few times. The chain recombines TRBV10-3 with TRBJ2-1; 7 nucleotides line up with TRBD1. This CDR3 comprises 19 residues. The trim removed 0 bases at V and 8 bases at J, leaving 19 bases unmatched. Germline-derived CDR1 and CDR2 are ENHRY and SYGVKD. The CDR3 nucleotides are TGTGCCATCAGTGAGTCTTCGAAGAGCGACCGCAGGGGGTTATATGAGCAGTTCTTC. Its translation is CAISESSKSDRRGLYEQFF.

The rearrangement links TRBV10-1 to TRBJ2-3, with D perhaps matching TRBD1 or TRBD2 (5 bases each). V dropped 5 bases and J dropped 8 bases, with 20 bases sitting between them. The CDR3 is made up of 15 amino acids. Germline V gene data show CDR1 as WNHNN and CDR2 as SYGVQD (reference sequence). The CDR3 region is CASSRGPRGSGTQYF. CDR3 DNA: TGCGCCAGCAGTCGGGGACCGAGGGGTTCGGGTACGCAGTATTTT.

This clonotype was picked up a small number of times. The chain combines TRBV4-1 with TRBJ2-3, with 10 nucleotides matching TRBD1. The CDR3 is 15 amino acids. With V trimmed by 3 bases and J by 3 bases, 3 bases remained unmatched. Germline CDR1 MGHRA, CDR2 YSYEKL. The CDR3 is CASSHSGQGTDTQYF. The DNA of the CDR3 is TGCGCCAGCAGCCATTCGGGACAGGGGACAGATACGCAGTATTTT.

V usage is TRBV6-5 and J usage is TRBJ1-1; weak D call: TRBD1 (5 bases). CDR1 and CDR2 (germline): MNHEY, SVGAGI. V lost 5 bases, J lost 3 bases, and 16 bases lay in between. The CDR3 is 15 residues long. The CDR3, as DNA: TGTGCCAGCAGTCCAACGAGGGGCGTCGACACTGAAGCTTTCTTT. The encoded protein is CASSPTRGVDTEAFF.

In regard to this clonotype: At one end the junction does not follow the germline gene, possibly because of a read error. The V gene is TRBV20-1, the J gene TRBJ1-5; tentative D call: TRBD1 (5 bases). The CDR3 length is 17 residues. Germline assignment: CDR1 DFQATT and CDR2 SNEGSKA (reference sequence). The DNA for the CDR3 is TGCAGTGCTCTCAATAGAGAGCGGGGACCGAGCAATCAGTCCCAGCATTTT. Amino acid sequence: CSALNRERGPSNQSQHF.

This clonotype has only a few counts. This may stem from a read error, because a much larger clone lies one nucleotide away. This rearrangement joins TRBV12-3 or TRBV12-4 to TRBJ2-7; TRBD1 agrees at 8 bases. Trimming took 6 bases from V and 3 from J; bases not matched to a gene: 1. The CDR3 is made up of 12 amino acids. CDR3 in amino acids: CASRQGVYEQYF. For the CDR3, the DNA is TGTGCCAGCAGACAGGGGGTCTACGAGCAGTACTTC.